The clone carrying this TCR beta chain was picked up many times. Antigen: not known. The entry originates in a study of T cells in Graves' hyperthyroidism and ophthalmopathy. Study observations and caveats: Progression to ophthalmopathy was predicted a median of approximately seven months early. Most thyroid clonotypes that were expanded above 0.001 also turned up in blood.

Recently diagnosed hyperthyroidism of less than 2 months' duration affected patients aged 18 to 65. Used for diagnoses were clinical symptoms, serum thyroxine and TRAb, thyroid ultrasound and orbital computed tomography. Unmatched junction bases numbered 7, after V lost 4 bases and J lost 4 bases. Germline V gene lookup returns CDR1 SGHVS and CDR2 FNYEAQ. This CDR3 comprises 15 residues. Amplified regions were TCR beta CDR3 sequences from RNA transcripts. HTBI primers were employed in a first-round RT-PCR of the TCR CDR3. A single record per CDR3 protein comes from TCRdb applying MiXCR to the multiplex PCR reads. Seen here are nearly 600,000 distinct CDR3 sequences, approximately 15% observed once, and the top ten hold 5.8%.

V is TRBV7-6 and J is TRBJ2-7; TRBD2 aligns across 10 bases. This receptor was obtained from a woman aged 25 to 39 with Graves' hyperthyroidism that later progressed to Graves' ophthalmopathy. Sequencing was carried out using blood. The CDR3 protein is CASSSLAGVEYEQYF. CDR3 coding DNA: TGTGCCAGCAGCTCCCTAGCGGGAGTTGAATACGAGCAGTACTTC. The full variable domain, completed using reference TRBV7-6 and TRBJ2-7, is GAGVSQSPRYKVTKRGQDVALRCDPISGHVSLYWYRQALGQGPEFLTYFNYEAQQDKSGLPNDRFSAERPEGSISTLTIQRTEQRDSAMYRCASSSLAGVEYEQYFGPGTRLTVT.